The 27 T cell receptor beta chains below come from one sample, sequenced in a study of blood T cell repertoires in COVID-19. Clones were sequenced by immunoSEQ multiplex PCR, and TCRdb holds only the in-frame ones, with some missing. Seen here are around 78,000 clones, 60% to 80% observed once, and the top ten hold less than 10%. The specimen was peripheral blood. The receptors shown here come from a human donor in a cohort sampled during active COVID-19.

The chain combines TRBV5-1 with TRBJ2-7; possible D gene TRBD1, 6 bases. In germline, CDR1 is SGHRS, CDR2 YFSETQ. Trimming stripped 3 bases from V and 2 bases from J, with 9 bases between. The CDR3 is 13 amino acids. CDR3 sequence: CASSSKGAYEQYF. The CDR3 region has the DNA TGCGCCAGCAGCTCCAAGGGGGCCTACGAGCAGTACTTC.

This chain links TRBV28 with TRBJ2-7; TRBD1 aligns across 10 bases. The CDR3 runs to 18 residues. The V gene's germline CDR1 is MDHEN and CDR2 SYDVKM. The J segment lost 1 base and the V segment lost 7 bases, leaving 16 bases of the junction unmatched. CDR3 sequence (DNA): TGTGCCAGCATACCGGGACAGGGGAAAGGGCGGATATCCTACGAGCAGTACTTC. It is translated as CASIPGQGKGRISYEQYF.

V is TRBV18 and J is TRBJ1-4; 9 nucleotides align to TRBD1. The CDR3 consists of 14 residues. Germline V gene sequence: CDR1 KGHSH, CDR2 LQKENI. With V trimmed by 3 bases and J by 6 bases, 2 bases remained unmatched. The CDR3, as DNA: TGTGCCAGCTCACCCTGGACAGGGGATGAAAAACTGTTTTTT. Amino acids: CASSPWTGDEKLFF.

The CDR3 DNA is TGTGCCAGCAGCTTGCCCGGACAGGGGGCGACTGAAGCTTTCTTT. It specifies CASSLPGQGATEAFF. The chain recombines TRBV5-4 with TRBJ1-1; 11 bases line up with TRBD1. The ends lost 1 base at V and 5 bases at J; junction bases unmatched: 4. Germline V lookup: CDR1 SGHNT, CDR2 YYREEE (reference sequence). The CDR3 consists of 15 residues. The full variable domain, rest sourced from reference TRBV5-4 and TRBJ1-1, is ETGVTQSPTHLIKTRGQQVTLRCSSQSGHNTVSWYQQALGQGPQFIFQYYREEENGRGNFPPRFSGLQFPNYSSELNVNALELDDSALYLCASSLPGQGATEAFFGQGTRLTVV.

The chain employs TRBV5-4 and TRBJ1-1; 9 nucleotides match TRBD1. The V and J ends lost 2 bases and 5 bases, in that order; junction bases with no gene match: 1. Germline V gives CDR1 SGHNT, CDR2 YYREEE (reference sequence). The CDR3 extends over 13 amino acids. CDR3 residues: CASSFGTGTEAFF. The CDR3 nucleotides read TGTGCCAGCAGCTTCGGGACAGGGACTGAAGCTTTCTTT.

The chain recombines TRBV3-1 (or the pseudogene TRBV3-2) with TRBJ1-4; possibly TRBD1 for D (5 bases). Germline V CDR1 and CDR2: LGHDT, YNNKEL (reference sequence). Between the trimmed V and J ends, which lost 9 bases and 8 bases, there was a span of 22 bases. CDR3 length: 15 residues. Written as DNA, the CDR3 is TGTGCCAGTCGTCCCCGGGGCGGGAAAAAGGAAAAACTGTTTTTT. Translating it yields CASRPRGGKKEKLFF.

This clone was recorded a few times. The chain recombines TRBV19 with TRBJ1-2, with D perhaps matching TRBD1 (6 bases). The germline V and J ends were trimmed by 5 bases and 8 bases, with 15 bases remaining between them. Per the germline V gene, CDR1 is LNHDA and CDR2 is SQIVND (reference sequence). CDR3 length: 13 amino acids. CDR3 nucleotides: TGTGCCAGTAGTGGCAGGGGTTTCGACGGCTACACCTTC. Amino acids: CASSGRGFDGYTF.

CDR3 protein: CASSEEGGLRYGYTF. The CDR3 DNA sequence: TGTGCCAGCAGTGAAGAGGGGGGGCTGAGGTATGGCTACACCTTC. The chain couples TRBV2 to TRBJ1-2, with a possible D match to TRBD1 (6 bases). The CDR3 is made up of 15 amino acids. CDR1 and CDR2 (germline): SNHLY, FYNNEI. V lost 1 base to trimming and J lost 5 bases, with 14 bases between them.

The genes are TRBV19 and TRBJ1-5, with TRBD1 as a possible D gene (6 bases). V was cut by 2 bases and J by 6 bases, with 20 bases left in between. The CDR3 contains 17 residues. Germline CDR1 is LNHDA and CDR2 is SQIVND (reference sequence). The CDR3 DNA is TGTGCCAGTAGTATACAACGGGACACTCAAGGTAGTCAGCCCCAGCATTTT. Residues: CASSIQRDTQGSQPQHF.

To note about this clone: A much larger clone differs by one base, so this may be a read error. This chain connects TRBV7-9 to TRBJ2-7, with 7 bases that match TRBD1. The V gene's germline CDR1 is SEHNR and CDR2 FQNEAQ (reference sequence). The CDR3 extends over 14 amino acids. With V trimmed by 0 bases and J by 2 bases, 1 base remained unmatched. The CDR3 sequence is CASSLAGQTYEQYF. CDR3 DNA: TGTGCCAGCAGCTTAGCGGGACAGACCTACGAGCAGTACTTC.

V and J are TRBV6-5 and TRBJ1-6; D gene ambiguous. The CDR3 is 13 residues long. The V end lost 2 bases, the J end lost 8 bases, and 7 bases lay between the germline ends. Per germline, CDR1 MNHEY and CDR2 SVGAGI. The CDR3 protein is CASSYMADSPLHF. The CDR3 coding sequence is TGTGCCAGCAGTTACATGGCAGATTCACCCCTCCACTTT.

The genes are TRBV5-4 and TRBJ1-6; D gene uncertain. The CDR3 extends over 17 amino acids. Between the trimmed V and J ends, which lost 4 bases and 0 bases, there was a span of 14 bases. In germline, CDR1 is SGHNT, CDR2 YYREEE (reference sequence). The CDR3 bases are TGTGCCAGCAGCACCGCCGGACTGAGCTCCTATAATTCACCCCTCCACTTT. This translates into CASSTAGLSSYNSPLHF.

The rearrangement joins TRBV4-1 to TRBJ2-7; TRBD1 aligns across 7 bases. CDR1 and CDR2 (germline): MGHRA, YSYEKL. The V gene end was trimmed by 1 base and the J gene end by 2 bases; junction bases not matched to a gene: 8. CDR3 size: 16 residues. The CDR3 loop is CASSQGTGALPYEQYF. CDR3 DNA sequence: TGCGCCAGCAGCCAAGGAACAGGGGCCCTGCCCTACGAGCAGTACTTC.

The chain couples TRBV3-1 (or the pseudogene TRBV3-2) to TRBJ1-2; tentative D call: TRBD1 (6 bases). The CDR3 is made up of 12 amino acids. The V gene's germline CDR1 is LGHDT and CDR2 YNNKEL (reference sequence). V was cut by 3 bases and J by 7 bases, with 9 bases left in between. CDR3 coding DNA: TGTGCCAGCAGCCAGGGGGCGGGTGGCTACACCTTC. Its translation: CASSQGAGGYTF.

This chain connects TRBV30 to TRBJ1-6; perhaps TRBD1 as D (6 bases). CDR3 length equals 15 residues. Trimming shortened V by 2 bases and J by 10 bases, and 18 bases separated the two germline ends. Germline CDR1 reads GTSNPN; CDR2 reads SVGIG (reference sequence). The CDR3 DNA is TGTGCCTGGAGTAAGGGGGGGGTGTTCCCCTCACCCCTCCACTTT. This translates into CAWSKGGVFPSPLHF.

V usage is TRBV30 and J usage is TRBJ1-1; D is possibly TRBD1 (5 bases). The CDR3 covers 16 residues. Trimming removed 2 bases from V and 7 bases from J, with 23 bases in between. Per germline, CDR1 GTSNPN and CDR2 SVGIG (reference sequence). Written as DNA, the CDR3 is TGTGCCTGGAGTCCAAAGGGGTCTCGGGGGGGGATTGAAGCTTTCTTT. Its protein is CAWSPKGSRGGIEAFF.

The chain employs TRBV15 and TRBJ2-3; 11 bases agree with TRBD2. The germline V gene has CDR1 LNHNV and CDR2 YYDKDF (reference sequence). Trimming took 8 bases from V and 5 from J; bases not matched to a gene: 18. The CDR3 runs 18 residues. The CDR3 region has the DNA TGTGCCACCGGAACCTTCACCGTAGCGGGGGGGCGTGGAGATACGCAGTATTTT. As protein: CATGTFTVAGGRGDTQYF.

The chain recombines TRBV6-5 with TRBJ2-7; 11 bases map to TRBD1. This CDR3 is 14 amino acids long. Per the germline V gene, CDR1 is MNHEY and CDR2 is SVGAGI. With V trimmed by 7 bases and J by 4 bases, 6 bases remained unmatched. The CDR3 spells CASTKGQGAYEQYF. CDR3 sequence (DNA): TGTGCCAGCACCAAAGGACAGGGGGCATACGAGCAGTACTTC.

This chain links TRBV19 with TRBJ1-4, with D tentatively TRBD1 (6 bases). The V gene's germline CDR1 is LNHDA and CDR2 SQIVND (reference sequence). CDR3 length equals 14 residues. The V end was cut by 3 bases, the J end by 10 bases, with 15 bases between. The CDR3: CASSIHRVQGKLFF. The DNA for the CDR3 is TGTGCCAGTAGTATTCACAGGGTCCAGGGAAAACTGTTTTTT. Full variable domain (missing parts from reference TRBV19 and TRBJ1-4): DGGITQSPKYLFRKEGQNVTLSCEQNLNHDAMYWYRQDPGQGLRLIYYSQIVNDFQKGDIAEGYSVSREKKESFPLTVTSAQKNPTAFYLCASSIHRVQGKLFFGSGTQLSVL.

This chain joins TRBV5-1 and TRBJ1-4; 10 bases agree with TRBD1. The CDR3 spans 18 residues. The V gene end was trimmed by 4 bases and the J gene end by 4 bases; junction bases not matched to a gene: 13. Germline-derived CDR1 and CDR2 are SGHRS and YFSETQ. CDR3 protein: CASSPGQGDPYLNEKLFF. Here the CDR3 DNA reads TGCGCCAGCAGCCCCGGACAGGGGGACCCTTATCTTAATGAAAAACTGTTTTTT.

This rearrangement joins TRBV9 to TRBJ2-6; D unresolved. Germline loops: CDR1 SGDLS, CDR2 YYNGEE. V was clipped by 4 bases and J by 0 bases, with 11 bases between them. The CDR3 sequence is 16 residues long. CDR3 DNA sequence: TGTGCCAGCAGCTTAACGCCAGGCTCTGGGGCCAACGTCCTGACTTTC. Translation: CASSLTPGSGANVLTF.

This rearrangement joins TRBV15 to TRBJ2-3; TRBD2 is a possible D gene (5 bases). V shed 3 bases and J shed 2 bases, with 15 bases lying between them. Germline loops: CDR1 LNHNV, CDR2 YYDKDF (reference sequence). The CDR3 extends over 16 amino acids. The CDR3 coding sequence is TGTGCCACCAGCAGTGGGGAGAGCCTCGACACAGATACGCAGTATTTT. Translated, it gives CATSSGESLDTDTQYF.

J is TRBJ2-6 and V is TRBV18; D remains unclear. This CDR3 has 14 residues. The V gene lost 5 bases and the J gene lost 2 bases, with 7 bases spanning the gap. Germline V gives CDR1 KGHSH, CDR2 LQKENI. DNA for the CDR3: TGTGCCAGCTCAGAGGTTACTGGGGCCAACGTCCTGACTTTC. As protein: CASSEVTGANVLTF.

The chain links TRBV4-1 to TRBJ2-7; 7 nucleotides line up with TRBD1. The CDR3 is made up of 13 amino acids. Germline CDR1 and CDR2: MGHRA and YSYEKL. V gave up 3 bases and J gave up 3 bases; unmatched junction bases: 2. CDR3 loop: CASSQGQIYEQYF. The CDR3 region has the DNA TGCGCCAGCAGCCAGGGACAGATCTACGAGCAGTACTTC.

The chain has TRBV2 and TRBJ1-1; TRBD1 agrees at 9 bases. This CDR3 spans 13 amino acids. Germline CDR1 SNHLY, CDR2 FYNNEI. Losses at the gene ends were 8 bases for V and 8 bases for J; bases not matched to a gene: 9. The CDR3 region has the DNA TGTGCCAGCGACAGGGGGATGAGTGGCGAAGCTTTCTTT. Its protein is CASDRGMSGEAFF.

This clone occurred once. In DNA form, the CDR3 reads TGTGCCAGCAGCCGGAACGGGGGGACTCTACCTAGAGAGCAGTACTTC. It translates to CASSRNGGTLPREQYF. The J gene is TRBJ2-7, the V gene TRBV28; 7 bases align to TRBD2. The V and J ends lost 6 bases and 7 bases, in that order; junction bases with no gene match: 18. Germline CDR1 and CDR2: MDHEN and SYDVKM. This CDR3 spans 16 amino acids.

This clone occurred once. The V call is TRBV7-9, the J call TRBJ2-5, with 8 positions matching TRBD2. The germline CDR1 and CDR2 sequences are SEHNR and FQNEAQ (reference sequence). The CDR3 totals 14 residues. V shed 5 bases, J shed 5 bases, and the junction held 7 bases outside the gene matches. The DNA for the CDR3 is TGTGCCAGCAGCCCCGGACGGGGGGGGGAGACCCAGTACTTC. It specifies CASSPGRGGETQYF.